The entry below describes one T cell receptor (beta chain). The data belong to a study of blood T cell repertoires in COVID-19. Assay used: immunoSEQ multiplex PCR; TCRdb lists only in-frame clones, some missing. Among about 97,000 clones, approximately 78% were seen once, and the ten largest hold about 9%. V lost 0 bases, J lost 7 bases, and 4 bases stayed unmatched. CDR3 size: 15 residues. Germline assignment: CDR1 SGHRS and CDR2 YFSETQ. This receptor was obtained from a man aged 60-69 years with active or convalescent COVID-19. The sample was peripheral blood. The genes are TRBV5-1 and TRBJ2-1, with 10 bases identical to TRBD2. CDR3 nucleotide sequence: TGCGCCAGCAGCTTGGTGACTAGCGGGCGTAATGAGCAGTTCTTC. It translates to CASSLVTSGRNEQFF.